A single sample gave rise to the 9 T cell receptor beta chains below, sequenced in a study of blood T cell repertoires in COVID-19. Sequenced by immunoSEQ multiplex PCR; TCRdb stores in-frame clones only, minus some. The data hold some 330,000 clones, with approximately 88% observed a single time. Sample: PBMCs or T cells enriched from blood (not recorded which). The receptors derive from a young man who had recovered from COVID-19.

The CDR3 spells CASSQDQGSTEAFF. The CDR3 DNA reads as TGCGCCAGCAGCCAAGATCAGGGTTCCACTGAAGCTTTCTTT. This sequence joins TRBV4-1 and TRBJ1-1; tentative D call: TRBD1 (5 bases). The CDR3 loop spans 14 amino acids. The germline V and J ends were trimmed by 0 bases and 4 bases, with 9 bases remaining between them. CDR1 MGHRA and CDR2 YSYEKL come from the germline V gene.

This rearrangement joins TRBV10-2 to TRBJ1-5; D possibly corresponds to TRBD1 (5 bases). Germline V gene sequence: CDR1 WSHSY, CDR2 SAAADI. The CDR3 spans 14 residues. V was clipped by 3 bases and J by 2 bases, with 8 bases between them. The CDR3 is CASSDSGRNQPQHF. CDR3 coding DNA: TGCGCCAGCAGTGATTCAGGGCGCAATCAGCCCCAGCATTTT.

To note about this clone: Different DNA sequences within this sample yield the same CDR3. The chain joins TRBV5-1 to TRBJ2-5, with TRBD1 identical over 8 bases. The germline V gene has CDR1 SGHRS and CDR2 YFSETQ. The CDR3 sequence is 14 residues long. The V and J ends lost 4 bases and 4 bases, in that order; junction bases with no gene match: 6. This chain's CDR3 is CASSLGTGGETQYF. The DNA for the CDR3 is TGCGCCAGCAGCCTAGGGACAGGAGGAGAGACCCAGTACTTC.

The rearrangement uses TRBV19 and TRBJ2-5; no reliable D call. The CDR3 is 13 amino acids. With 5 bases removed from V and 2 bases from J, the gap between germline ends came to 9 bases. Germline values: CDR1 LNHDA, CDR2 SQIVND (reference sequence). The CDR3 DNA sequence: TGTGCCAGTAGTGCGTGGGCTCAAGAGACCCAGTACTTC. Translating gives CASSAWAQETQYF. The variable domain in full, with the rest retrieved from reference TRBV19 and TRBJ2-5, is DGGITQSPKYLFRKEGQNVTLSCEQNLNHDAMYWYRQDPGQGLRLIYYSQIVNDFQKGDIAEGYSVSREKKESFPLTVTSAQKNPTAFYLCASSAWAQETQYFGPGTRLLVL.

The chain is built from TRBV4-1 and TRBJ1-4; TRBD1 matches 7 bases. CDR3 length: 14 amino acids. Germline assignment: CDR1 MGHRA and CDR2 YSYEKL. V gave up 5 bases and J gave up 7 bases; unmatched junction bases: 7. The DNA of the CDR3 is TGCGCCAGCAGCGCACAGGGGAGCGGTGAAAAACTGTTTTTT. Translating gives CASSAQGSGEKLFF.

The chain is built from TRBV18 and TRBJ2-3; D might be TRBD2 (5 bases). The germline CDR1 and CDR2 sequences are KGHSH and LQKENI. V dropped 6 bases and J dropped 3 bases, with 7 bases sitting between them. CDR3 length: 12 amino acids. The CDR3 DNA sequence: TGTGCCAGCTCCGAGGGAACAGATACGCAGTATTTT. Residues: CASSEGTDTQYF.

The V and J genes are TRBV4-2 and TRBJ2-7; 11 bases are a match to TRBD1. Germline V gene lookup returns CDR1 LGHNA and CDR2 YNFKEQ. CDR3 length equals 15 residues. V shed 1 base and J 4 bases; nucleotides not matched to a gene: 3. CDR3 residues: CASSQVGTGGYEQYF. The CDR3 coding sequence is TGTGCCAGCAGCCAAGTGGGGACAGGGGGTTACGAGCAGTACTTC.

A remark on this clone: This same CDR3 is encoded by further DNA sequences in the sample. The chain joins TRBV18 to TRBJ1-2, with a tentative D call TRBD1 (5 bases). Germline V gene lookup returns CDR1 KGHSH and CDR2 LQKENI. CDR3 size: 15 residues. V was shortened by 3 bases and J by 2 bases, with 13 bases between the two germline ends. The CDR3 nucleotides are TGTGCCAGCTCACCCGGTCAGGGTGGGAACTATGGCTACACCTTC. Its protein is CASSPGQGGNYGYTF.

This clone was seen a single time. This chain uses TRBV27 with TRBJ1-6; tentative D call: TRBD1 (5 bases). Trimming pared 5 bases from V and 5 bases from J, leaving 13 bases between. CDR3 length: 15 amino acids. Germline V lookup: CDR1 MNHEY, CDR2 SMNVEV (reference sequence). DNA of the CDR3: TGTGCCAGCAGTGAAGACAGTGAAGATAATTCACCCCTCCACTTT. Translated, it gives CASSEDSEDNSPLHF.